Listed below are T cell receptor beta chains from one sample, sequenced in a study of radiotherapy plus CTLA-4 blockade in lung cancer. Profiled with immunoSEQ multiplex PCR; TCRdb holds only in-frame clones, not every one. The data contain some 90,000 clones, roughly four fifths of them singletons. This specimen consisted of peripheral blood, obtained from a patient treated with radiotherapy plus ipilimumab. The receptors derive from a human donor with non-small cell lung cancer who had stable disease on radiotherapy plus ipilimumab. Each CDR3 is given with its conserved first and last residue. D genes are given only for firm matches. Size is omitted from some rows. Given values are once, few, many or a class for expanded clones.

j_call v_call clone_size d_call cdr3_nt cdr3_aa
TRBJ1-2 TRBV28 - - TGTGCCAGCACATCCAAGGGCTATGGCTACACCTTC CASTSKGYGYTF
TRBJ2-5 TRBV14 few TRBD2 TGTGCCAGCAGCCCCCAAGGACTAGCACGTTCGTACTTC CASSPQGLARSYF
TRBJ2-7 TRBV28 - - TGTGCCAGCAGAACGGGCAGATCCTACGAGCAGTACTTC CASRTGRSYEQYF
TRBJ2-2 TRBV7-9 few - TGTGCCAGCAGCTTAGGGACGGACGGACCCACCGGGGAGCTGTTTTTT CASSLGTDGPTGELFF
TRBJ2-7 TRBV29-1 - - TGCAGCGTTGAAGATCCCCTGGGCAGCGGAAGCTCCTACGAGCAGTACTTC CSVEDPLGSGSSYEQYF
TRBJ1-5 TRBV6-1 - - TGTGCCAGCAGTGACATGCAGAACCGACCCTTCAATCAGCCCCAGCATTTT CASSDMQNRPFNQPQHF
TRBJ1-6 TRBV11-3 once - TGTGCCAGCAGGCTCGGCCTGGGGACGGGGTATAATTCACCCCTCCACTTT CASRLGLGTGYNSPLHF
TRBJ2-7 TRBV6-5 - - TGTGCCAGCGGGAAACGAGACCGCGCTGTGTACTTC CASGKRDRAVYF
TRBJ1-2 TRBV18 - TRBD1 TGTGCCAGCTCACCCACACCGCCGGGACAGGGGAACTATGGCTACACCTTC CASSPTPPGQGNYGYTF
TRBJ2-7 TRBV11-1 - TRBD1 TGTGCCAGCCGGTCGGGACAGGGCTACGAGCAGTACTTC CASRSGQGYEQYF
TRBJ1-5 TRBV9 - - TGTGCCAGCAGCGTAGCAGGGACCTTGGATCAGCCCCAGCATTTT CASSVAGTLDQPQHF
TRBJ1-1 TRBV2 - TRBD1 TGTGCCAGCAGCACGACAGGGGGTCGGACTGAAGCTTTCTTT CASSTTGGRTEAFF
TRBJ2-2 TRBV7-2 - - TGTGCCAGCAGCAGGGGACTTCCGAACACCGGGGAGCTGTTTTTT CASSRGLPNTGELFF
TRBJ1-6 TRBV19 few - TGTGCCAGTAGGGACGGCAATAATTCACCCCTCCACTTT CASRDGNNSPLHF
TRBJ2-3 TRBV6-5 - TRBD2 TGTGCCAGCAGTTACTACCTGGCTAGCGGGAGGATCACGCAGTATTTT CASSYYLASGRITQYF
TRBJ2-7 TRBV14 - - TGTGCCAGCAGCCCTACCCACGTATTAGCCTACGAGCAGTACTTC CASSPTHVLAYEQYF
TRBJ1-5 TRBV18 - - TGTGCCAGCTCAAATACAGATAGCAATCAGCCCCAGCATTTT CASSNTDSNQPQHF
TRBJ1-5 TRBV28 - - TGTGCCAGCACCCGGACAAGTAGCAATCAGCCCCAGCATTTT CASTRTSSNQPQHF
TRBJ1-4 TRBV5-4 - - TGTGCCAGCAGCTTGGGCGGCTCTAATGAAAAACTGTTTTTT CASSLGGSNEKLFF
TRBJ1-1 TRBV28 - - TGTGCCAGCAGTCCCAATCAACAGGGATCCACTGAAGCTTTCTTT CASSPNQQGSTEAFF
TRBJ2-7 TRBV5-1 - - TGCGCCAGCAGCTTGAAGAACGAGCAGTACTTC CASSLKNEQYF
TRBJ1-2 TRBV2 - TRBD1 TGTGCCAGCAGGCGGGACAGGGGGCGGGGGGGCTACACCTTC CASRRDRGRGGYTF
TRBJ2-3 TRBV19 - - TGTGCCAGTAGTGTGGGACTTTCCACAGATACGCAGTATTTT CASSVGLSTDTQYF